These T cell receptor beta chains were read from a single sample in a study of T-cell memory formation after mild COVID-19. Each CDR3 protein is one row after TCRdb ran MiXCR on the 5' RACE reads. The data contain around 340,000 distinct CDR3 sequences, about a sixth of them singletons. What was sequenced was PBMCs or a T cell subset sorted from them (not recorded which). The receptors derive from a man younger than 35 who had mild COVID-19 (a few samples of this study predate the infection). Cell type and time point are not known. The CDR3 runs from the conserved cysteine through the conserved F or W. Fields, in order: CDR3 length, J gene, clone size, D gene, V gene, CDR3 DNA, CDR3 protein. D genes are given only for firm matches. Clone sizes are given selectively: once, few, many, or a class where the clone is expanded.

CDR3 length: 16
J gene: TRBJ2-6
clone size: few
D gene: .
V gene: TRBV9
CDR3 DNA: TGTGCCAGCAGCGTAGCGAGGGACCCTGGGGCCAACGTCCTGACTTTC
CDR3 protein: CASSVARDPGANVLTF

CDR3 length: 13
J gene: TRBJ2-5
clone size: .
D gene: TRBD2
V gene: TRBV15
CDR3 DNA: TGTGCCACCAGAACGGGCGGGAGGGAGACCCAGTACTTC
CDR3 protein: CATRTGGRETQYF

CDR3 length: 17
J gene: TRBJ2-3
clone size: .
D gene: .
V gene: TRBV12-3/TRBV12-4
CDR3 DNA: TGTGCCAGCAGTTTGGCTGGGGGAGCGGGCCCCACAGATACGCAGTATTTT
CDR3 protein: CASSLAGGAGPTDTQYF

CDR3 length: 12
J gene: TRBJ1-2
clone size: few
D gene: .
V gene: TRBV12-3/TRBV12-4
CDR3 DNA: TGTGCCAGCAGTCCTCGCCCCTATGGCTACACCTTC
CDR3 protein: CASSPRPYGYTF

CDR3 length: 12
J gene: TRBJ1-2
clone size: .
D gene: .
V gene: TRBV12-3/TRBV12-4
CDR3 DNA: TGTGCCAGCAGTTTGGGACACTATGGCTACACCTTC
CDR3 protein: CASSLGHYGYTF

CDR3 length: 14
J gene: TRBJ2-7
clone size: few
D gene: .
V gene: TRBV6-5
CDR3 DNA: TGTGCCAGCAGTTACAGGGCAGGAGATTACGAGCAGTACTTC
CDR3 protein: CASSYRAGDYEQYF

CDR3 length: 14
J gene: TRBJ1-1
clone size: .
D gene: .
V gene: TRBV18
CDR3 DNA: TGTGCCAGCTCACCGACGGGGCCGAGGTCTGAAGCTTTCTTT
CDR3 protein: CASSPTGPRSEAFF

CDR3 length: 15
J gene: TRBJ1-4
clone size: few
D gene: .
V gene: TRBV19
CDR3 DNA: TGTGCCAGTAGTGCCGTTGAGGCAACTAATGAAAAACTGTTTTTT
CDR3 protein: CASSAVEATNEKLFF

CDR3 length: 16
J gene: TRBJ1-5
clone size: few
D gene: .
V gene: TRBV7-8
CDR3 DNA: TGTGCCAGCAGCTTACCGGGGGACCTTAGCAATCAGCCCCAGCATTTT
CDR3 protein: CASSLPGDLSNQPQHF

CDR3 length: 12
J gene: TRBJ2-1
clone size: many
D gene: .
V gene: TRBV5-1
CDR3 DNA: TGCGCCAGCAGCTTGGAGGGGTATGAGCAGTTCTTC
CDR3 protein: CASSLEGYEQFF

CDR3 length: 17
J gene: TRBJ1-2
clone size: many
D gene: .
V gene: TRBV5-1
CDR3 DNA: TGCGCCAGCAGCCGAGGGGAAGGTGGGAGGCAGAACTATGGCTACACCTTC
CDR3 protein: CASSRGEGGRQNYGYTF

CDR3 length: 14
J gene: TRBJ2-3
clone size: .
D gene: .
V gene: TRBV9
CDR3 DNA: TGTGCCAGCAGCCACGGGATGGGCACAGATACGCAGTATTTT
CDR3 protein: CASSHGMGTDTQYF

CDR3 length: 16
J gene: TRBJ1-1
clone size: few
D gene: .
V gene: TRBV6-6
CDR3 DNA: TGTGCCAGCGCAGAACGGAGGGCCCAGATGGACACTGAAGCTTTCTTT
CDR3 protein: CASAERRAQMDTEAFF

CDR3 length: 17
J gene: TRBJ1-6
clone size: few
D gene: .
V gene: TRBV7-8
CDR3 DNA: TGTGCCAGCAGGCAAGGGGAGGGTGCGGTGGTAAATTCACCCCTCCACTTT
CDR3 protein: CASRQGEGAVVNSPLHF

CDR3 length: 15
J gene: TRBJ2-3
clone size: .
D gene: TRBD2
V gene: TRBV10-2
CDR3 DNA: TGCGCCAGCAGGCCCACTAGCGGGGGGGCAGGAACGCAGTATTTT
CDR3 protein: CASRPTSGGAGTQYF

CDR3 length: 16
J gene: TRBJ1-2
clone size: .
D gene: TRBD1
V gene: TRBV18
CDR3 DNA: TGTGCCAGCTCACCGACCGGGACAGGGGGTTCTTACGGCTACACCTTC
CDR3 protein: CASSPTGTGGSYGYTF

CDR3 length: 15
J gene: TRBJ2-7
clone size: few
D gene: TRBD2
V gene: TRBV7-2
CDR3 DNA: TGTGCCAGCAGATTCGGACTAGCGGCCTCCTACGAGCAGTACTTC
CDR3 protein: CASRFGLAASYEQYF

CDR3 length: 16
J gene: TRBJ1-2
clone size: few
D gene: .
V gene: TRBV6-2/TRBV6-3
CDR3 DNA: TGTGCCAGCAGTACTTTGGACTATTTGGCTAACTATGGCTACACCTTC
CDR3 protein: CASSTLDYLANYGYTF

CDR3 length: 14
J gene: TRBJ1-1
clone size: few
D gene: .
V gene: TRBV4-1
CDR3 DNA: TGCGCCAGCAGCCAAGTTTTGTTAGACCGAGAAGCTTTCTTT
CDR3 protein: CASSQVLLDREAFF

CDR3 length: 16
J gene: TRBJ2-1
clone size: few
D gene: TRBD1
V gene: TRBV24-1
CDR3 DNA: TGTGCCACCAGTGATCAGGGGGCCAGCTCCTACAATGAGCAGTTCTTC
CDR3 protein: CATSDQGASSYNEQFF

CDR3 length: 14
J gene: TRBJ2-2
clone size: few
D gene: .
V gene: TRBV6-5
CDR3 DNA: TGTGCCAGCGGGGGGAGATCGAACACCGGGGAGCTGTTTTTT
CDR3 protein: CASGGRSNTGELFF

CDR3 length: 15
J gene: TRBJ2-1
clone size: many
D gene: .
V gene: TRBV4-2
CDR3 DNA: TGTGCCAGCAGCCCGGGGGATGGGCCCTACAATGAGCAGTTCTTC
CDR3 protein: CASSPGDGPYNEQFF